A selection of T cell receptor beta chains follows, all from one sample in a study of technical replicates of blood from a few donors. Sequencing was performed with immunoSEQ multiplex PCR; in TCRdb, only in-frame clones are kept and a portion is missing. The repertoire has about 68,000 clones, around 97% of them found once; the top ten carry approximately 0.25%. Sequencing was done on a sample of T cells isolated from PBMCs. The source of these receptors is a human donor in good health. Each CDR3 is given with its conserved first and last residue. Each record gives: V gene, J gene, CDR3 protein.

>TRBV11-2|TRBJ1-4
CASSYLGATNEKLFF
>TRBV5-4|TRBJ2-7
CASSMAGTAYEQYF
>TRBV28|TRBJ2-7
CASSLFAGGRPYEQYF
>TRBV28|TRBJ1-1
CASEANTEAFF
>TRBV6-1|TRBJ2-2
CASSEAETGRAGELFF
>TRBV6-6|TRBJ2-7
CATASRDRVPYEQYF
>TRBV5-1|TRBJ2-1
CASSLREGRSTDEQFF
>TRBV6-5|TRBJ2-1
CASSYERQGIDNEQFF
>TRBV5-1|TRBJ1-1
CASSFNRDREAFF
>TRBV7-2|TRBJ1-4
CASSYPRGTGGEKLFF
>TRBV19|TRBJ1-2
CASSLPTGNYGYTF
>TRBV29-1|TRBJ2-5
CSAAGTSGSAETQYF
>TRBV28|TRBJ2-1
CASRRGQGSYNEQFF
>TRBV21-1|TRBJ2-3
CASSTHGELQHTQYF
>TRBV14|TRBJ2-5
CASSQGVVPQETQYF
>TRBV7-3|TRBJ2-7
CASSQGAGPSYEQYF
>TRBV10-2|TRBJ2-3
CASTLAGGSDTQYF
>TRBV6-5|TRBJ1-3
CASSYSRDTSGNTIYF
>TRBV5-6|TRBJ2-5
CASRLTGAETQYF
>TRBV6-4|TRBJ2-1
CASSDGLAVYNEQFF
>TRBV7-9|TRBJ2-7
CASSFLDSGTSYEQYF
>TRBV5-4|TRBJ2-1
CASSSESGVQANEQFF
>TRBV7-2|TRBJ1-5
CASSLDSGSSNQPQHF
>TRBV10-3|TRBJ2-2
CAIRGQTPNTGELFF
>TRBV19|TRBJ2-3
CASTLTGTSTDTQYF
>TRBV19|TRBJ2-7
CASSITGSNEQYF
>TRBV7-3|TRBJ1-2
CASSPGGSYGYTF
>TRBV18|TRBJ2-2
CASSPSTGDTGELFF
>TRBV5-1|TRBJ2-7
CASSLELAGSYEQYF
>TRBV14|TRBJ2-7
CASSQGRQDYEQYF
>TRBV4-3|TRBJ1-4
CASSQVSWRRSNEKLFF
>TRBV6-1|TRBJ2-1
CASSDPRYTGTGDNNEQFF
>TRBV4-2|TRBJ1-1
CASSQHGGAGTEAFF
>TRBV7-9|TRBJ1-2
CASSFPTGEHYGYTF
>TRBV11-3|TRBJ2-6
CASSLDSSGANVLTF
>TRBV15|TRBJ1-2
CATSRDQRYGYTF
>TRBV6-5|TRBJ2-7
CASSWGHREQYF
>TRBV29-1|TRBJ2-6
CSVATGAGANVLTF
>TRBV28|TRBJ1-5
CASGGGSYQPQHF
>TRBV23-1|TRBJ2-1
CASLTRDKDSYNEQFF
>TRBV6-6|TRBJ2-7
CASSWGVGSVYEQYF
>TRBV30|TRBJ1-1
CARDPGQGLGAFF
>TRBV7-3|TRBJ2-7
CASGDNSYEQYF
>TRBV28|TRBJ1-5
CASSPRQANLYQPQHF
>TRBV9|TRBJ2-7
CASSVAVGYEQYF